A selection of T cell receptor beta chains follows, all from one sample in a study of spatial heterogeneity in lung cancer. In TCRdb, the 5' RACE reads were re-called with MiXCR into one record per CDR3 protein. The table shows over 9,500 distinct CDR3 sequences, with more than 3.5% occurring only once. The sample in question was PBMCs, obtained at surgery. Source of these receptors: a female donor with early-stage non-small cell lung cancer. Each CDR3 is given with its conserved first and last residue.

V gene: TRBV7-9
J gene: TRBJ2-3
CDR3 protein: CASSYNPHTTSDTQYF

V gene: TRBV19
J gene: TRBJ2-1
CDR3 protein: CASSRTRGGGYNEQFF

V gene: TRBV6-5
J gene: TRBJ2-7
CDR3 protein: CASSTITGQGNSYEQYF

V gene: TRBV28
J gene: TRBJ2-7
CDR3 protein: CAIGQITTSSYEQYF

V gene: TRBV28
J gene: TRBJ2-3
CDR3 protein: CASSFRQVSTDTQYF

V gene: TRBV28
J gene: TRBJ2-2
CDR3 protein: CASRLLTGELFF

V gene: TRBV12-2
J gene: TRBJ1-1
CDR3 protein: CASRRTVPGGTEAFF

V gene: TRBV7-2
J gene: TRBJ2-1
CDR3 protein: CASSPTGTSSVKFF

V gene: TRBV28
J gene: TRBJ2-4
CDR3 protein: CASSFPGKDIQYF

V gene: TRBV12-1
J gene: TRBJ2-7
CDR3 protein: CASSHPLGLANEQYF

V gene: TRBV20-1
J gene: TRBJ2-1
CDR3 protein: CSANPPGGYNEQFF

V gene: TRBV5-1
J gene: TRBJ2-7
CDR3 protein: CASSLGGLAGIYEQYF

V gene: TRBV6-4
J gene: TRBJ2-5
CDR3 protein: CASSARFGETQYF

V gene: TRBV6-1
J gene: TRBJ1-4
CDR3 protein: CASSDTGLGKLFF

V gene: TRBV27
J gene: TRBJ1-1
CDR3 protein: CASSLREVNTEAFF

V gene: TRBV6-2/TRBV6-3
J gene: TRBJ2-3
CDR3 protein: CASSSPTSGGANTQYF

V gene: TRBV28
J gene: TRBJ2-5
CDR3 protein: CASREQGGLETQYF

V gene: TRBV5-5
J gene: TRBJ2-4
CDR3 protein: CASSTADKNIQYF

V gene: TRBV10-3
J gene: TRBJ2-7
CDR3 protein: CAISESSGRSYEQYF

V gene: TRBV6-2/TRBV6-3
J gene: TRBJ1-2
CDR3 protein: CASSYSGQSYGYTF

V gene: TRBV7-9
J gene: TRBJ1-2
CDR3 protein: CASSLVRVPYYYGYTF

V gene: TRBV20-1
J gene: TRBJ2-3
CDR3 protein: CSARVRKGADTQYF

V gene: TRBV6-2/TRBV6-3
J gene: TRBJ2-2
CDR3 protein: CASGTTNTGELFF

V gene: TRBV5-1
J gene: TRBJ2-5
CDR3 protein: CASSLARGEQETQYF

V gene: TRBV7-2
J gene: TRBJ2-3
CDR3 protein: CASSLRVAGADTQYF

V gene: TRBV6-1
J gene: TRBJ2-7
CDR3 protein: CASSREEGRASYEQYF

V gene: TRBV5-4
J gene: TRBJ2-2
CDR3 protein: CASSLVSNTGELFF

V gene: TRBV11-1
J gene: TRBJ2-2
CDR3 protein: CASSLSRSGELFF

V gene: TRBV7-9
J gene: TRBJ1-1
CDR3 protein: CASSLEGGIDTEAFF

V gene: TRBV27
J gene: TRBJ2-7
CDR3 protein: CASSLYGTGVDEQYF

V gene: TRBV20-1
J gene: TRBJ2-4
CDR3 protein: CSAREDSVAKNIQYF

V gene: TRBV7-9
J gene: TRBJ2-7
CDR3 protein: CASSLPGQGHEQYF

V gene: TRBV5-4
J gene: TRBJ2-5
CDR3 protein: CASNSYPAREETQYF

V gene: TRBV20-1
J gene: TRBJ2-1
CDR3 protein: CSARARTAVDLGDEQFF

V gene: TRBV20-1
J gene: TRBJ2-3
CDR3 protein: CSARDLGYGATDTQYF

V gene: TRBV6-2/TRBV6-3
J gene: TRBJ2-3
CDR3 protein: CASSYVVRRDTQYF

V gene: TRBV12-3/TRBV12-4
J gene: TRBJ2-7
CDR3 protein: CASSLGQGASEQYF

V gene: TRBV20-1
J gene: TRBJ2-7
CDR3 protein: CSARDHQGRSYEQYF

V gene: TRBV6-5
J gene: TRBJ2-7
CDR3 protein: CASKSGGRYEQYF

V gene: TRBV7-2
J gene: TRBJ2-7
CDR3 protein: CASSVYGTESYEQYF

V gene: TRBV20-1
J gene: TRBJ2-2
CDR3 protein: CSARDGERERELFF

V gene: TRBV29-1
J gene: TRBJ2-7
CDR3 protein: CSVNDLLTYEQYF

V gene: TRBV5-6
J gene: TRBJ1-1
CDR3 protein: CASSLGGAGNTEAFF

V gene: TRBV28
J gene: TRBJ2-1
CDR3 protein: CASTDRNLRDRGHHEQFF